This T cell receptor (beta chain) is drawn from a study of blood T cell repertoires in COVID-19. The germline V gene encodes CDR1 SGHTA and CDR2 FQGNSA. Unmatched junction bases numbered 12, after V lost 1 base and J lost 5 bases. The CDR3 is 18 amino acids. Clones were read by immunoSEQ multiplex PCR, and TCRdb kept only the in-frame ones, dropping some. Here the sample spans hundreds of thousands of clones, roughly 90% being singletons. Source material: PBMCs or T cells enriched from blood (not recorded which). This sequence joins TRBV7-2 and TRBJ2-1; TRBD2 matches at 9 bases. The TCR originated in a woman aged 18 to 35 with acute COVID-19. The CDR3 DNA follows: TGTGCCAGCAGCTTAGATGGCTGGGCGGGAGGGCCCAACAATGAGCAGTTCTTC. Translating it yields CASSLDGWAGGPNNEQFF.